These 32 T cell receptor beta chains share one sample of origin, sequenced in a study of blood T cell repertoires in COVID-19. Using immunoSEQ multiplex PCR, the repertoire was profiled, and TCRdb retains in-frame clones only, with some absent. This table has 540,000 or so clones, about 89% appearing once. What was sequenced was peripheral blood. These receptors were obtained from a woman aged 45-65 years with COVID-19, enrolled during active disease.

This chain connects TRBV10-2 to TRBJ2-7; 9 bases agree with TRBD2. V dropped 7 bases and J dropped 4; count of bases not matched to a gene: 8. CDR3 size: 14 residues. Germline CDR1 is WSHSY and CDR2 is SAAADI. This chain's CDR3 is CASMERGDVYEQYF. In DNA, the CDR3 is TGCGCCAGCATGGAGCGGGGGGACGTTTACGAGCAGTACTTC.

The genes are TRBV27 and TRBJ1-5; no reliable D call. The CDR3 is made up of 17 amino acids. The germline gives CDR1 MNHEY, CDR2 SMNVEV (reference sequence). V lost 0 bases to trimming and J lost 7 bases, with 19 bases between them. In DNA form, the CDR3 reads TGTGCCAGCAGTTTATCTTTCGACCGGACGGGAAACCAGCCCCAGCATTTT. Protein: CASSLSFDRTGNQPQHF.

The V and J genes are TRBV27 and TRBJ2-7, with a weak D call TRBD1 (5 bases). Looked up from germline, CDR1 is MNHEY and CDR2 is SMNVEV (reference sequence). Trimming cost V 0 bases and J 7 bases, with 13 bases left between them. This CDR3 is 14 amino acids long. CDR3 sequence: CASSLSVQGEEQYF. The CDR3, as DNA: TGTGCCAGCAGTTTATCGGTGCAGGGTGAAGAGCAGTACTTC.

This clone has a single count. The chain joins TRBV7-9 to TRBJ1-2; perhaps TRBD1 as D (5 bases). The germline V and J ends were trimmed by 1 base and 4 bases, with 10 bases remaining between them. The germline gives CDR1 SEHNR, CDR2 FQNEAQ (reference sequence). CDR3 length equals 14 residues. The CDR3 bases are TGTGCCAGCAGCTTAGGTCTGGGGGGCTATGGCTACACCTTC. Translated, it gives CASSLGLGGYGYTF.

V gene TRBV5-8 combines with J gene TRBJ1-5; D is uncertain. Germline CDR1 is SGHTS and CDR2 is YDEGEE. The ends were cut back, 2 bases at V and 5 bases at J, with 5 bases in the middle. The CDR3 covers 12 residues. This chain's CDR3 is CASSFEDQPQHF. CDR3 sequence (DNA): TGTGCCAGCAGCTTCGAGGATCAGCCCCAGCATTTT.

The chain combines TRBV6-4 with TRBJ1-2, with D possibly matching TRBD1 (6 bases). Trimming stripped 3 bases from V and 3 bases from J, with 11 bases between. Germline lookup yields CDR1 MRHNA and CDR2 SNTAGT. CDR3 size: 14 residues. CDR3: CASSEGDTHYGYTF. CDR3 sequence (DNA): TGTGCCAGCAGTGAAGGGGACACTCACTATGGCTACACCTTC.

The chain joins TRBV18 to TRBJ1-1; D gene unclear. Germline CDR1 reads KGHSH; CDR2 reads LQKENI. The CDR3 is 13 amino acids. The V and J ends lost 3 bases and 2 bases respectively, with 7 bases between them. This CDR3 is CASSPGPNTEAFF. In DNA, the CDR3 is TGTGCCAGCTCACCTGGCCCCAACACTGAAGCTTTCTTT.

The CDR3, as DNA: TGTGCCAGCAGTGAATTGGGGGGGGCTAGCGATGAGACCCAGTACTTC. It encodes CASSELGGASDETQYF. The chain carries TRBV2 and TRBJ2-5; D may be TRBD2 (7 bases). V shed 2 bases and J shed 5 bases, with 18 bases lying between them. This CDR3 contains 16 residues. Germline V gene sequence: CDR1 SNHLY, CDR2 FYNNEI.

The V gene is TRBV7-2, the J gene TRBJ1-2; the match to TRBD1 covers 9 bases. The CDR3 covers 15 residues. Trimming removed 1 base from V and 5 bases from J; junction bases left unmatched: 5. Germline assignment: CDR1 SGHTA and CDR2 FQGNSA. The CDR3 region is CASSLVGTGPYGYTF. The CDR3 DNA follows: TGTGCCAGCAGCTTAGTCGGGACAGGGCCTTATGGCTACACCTTC.

For the CDR3, the DNA is TGTGCCACCGACAGTTCTTTGAACACTGAAGCTTTCTTT. This sequence encodes CATDSSLNTEAFF. The V call is TRBV19, the J call TRBJ1-1; tentatively, D is TRBD1 (5 bases). The length of the CDR3 is 13 residues. Germline lookup yields CDR1 LNHDA and CDR2 SQIVND (reference sequence). The V and J ends lost 10 bases and 0 bases respectively, with 12 bases between them. Drawing the rest from reference TRBV19 and TRBJ1-1, the complete variable domain is DGGITQSPKYLFRKEGQNVTLSCEQNLNHDAMYWYRQDPGQGLRLIYYSQIVNDFQKGDIAEGYSVSREKKESFPLTVTSAQKNPTAFYLCATDSSLNTEAFFGQGTRLTVV.

The chain joins TRBV6-5 to TRBJ2-1; 13 bases map to TRBD2. Looked up from germline, CDR1 is MNHEY and CDR2 is SVGAGI. Losses at the gene ends were 7 bases for V and 6 bases for J; bases not matched to a gene: 3. This CDR3 spans 14 amino acids. DNA of the CDR3: TGTGCCAGCACCCGGACTAGCGGGGGCAATGAGCAGTTCTTC. Translated, it gives CASTRTSGGNEQFF.

The chain couples TRBV2 to TRBJ1-1, with a tentative D call TRBD1 (6 bases). V was trimmed by 8 bases and J by 5 bases, leaving 15 bases between them. The length of the CDR3 is 13 residues. The germline CDR1 and CDR2 sequences are SNHLY and FYNNEI. The CDR3 reads CASRGWGRTEAFF. The CDR3 DNA reads TGTGCCAGCCGTGGGTGGGGGCGGACTGAAGCTTTCTTT.

The chain uses TRBV5-1 and TRBJ2-7, with 10 bases that match TRBD1. CDR3 length equals 15 residues. V lost 4 bases, J lost 6 bases, and 10 bases stayed unmatched. CDR1 is SGHRS and CDR2 is YFSETQ in the germline V gene. The CDR3 DNA is TGCGCCAGCAGCGCCCAACTCGGGACAGGGGTCGAGCAGTACTTC. It yields the protein CASSAQLGTGVEQYF.

This rearrangement joins TRBV5-1 to TRBJ2-6, with 8 nucleotides matching TRBD2. Germline CDR1 is SGHRS and CDR2 is YFSETQ. The CDR3 extends over 18 amino acids. Trimming took 4 bases from V and 2 from J; bases not matched to a gene: 11. The CDR3 sequence is CASSLHSGGNAGANVLTF. The DNA of the CDR3 is TGCGCCAGCAGCCTCCATTCGGGGGGGAACGCTGGGGCCAACGTCCTGACTTTC.

This clone occurred once. The chain links TRBV9 to TRBJ2-3, with 14 bases aligning to TRBD2. Germline CDR1 reads SGDLS; CDR2 reads YYNGEE. The trim removed 4 bases at V and 6 bases at J, leaving 13 bases unmatched. CDR3 length: 18 residues. CDR3 sequence (DNA): TGTGCCAGCAGCCGGACTAGCGGGGGGCCTTTACCCAGGGATACGCAGTATTTT. This codes for CASSRTSGGPLPRDTQYF.

A few counts support this clone. This rearrangement joins TRBV2 to TRBJ1-1; TRBD1 matches at 8 bases. The CDR3 extends over 14 amino acids. After removal of 6 bases from V and 7 bases from J, the junction contained 10 bases not matched to a gene. Germline CDR1 SNHLY, CDR2 FYNNEI. CDR3 loop: CASRGQDPAGEAFF. The CDR3 DNA reads TGTGCCAGCAGGGGACAGGACCCCGCCGGTGAAGCTTTCTTT.

V usage is TRBV29-1 and J usage is TRBJ1-3, with unresolved D. Trimming stripped 2 bases from V and 7 bases from J, with 15 bases between. The CDR3 is 14 amino acids. CDR1 SQVTM and CDR2 ANQGSEA come from the germline V gene. CDR3 bases: TGCAGCGTTGAAACCACCGGCGGCTCCAACACCATATATTTT. It codes for CSVETTGGSNTIYF.

The rearrangement links TRBV10-1 to TRBJ1-2; 7 positions agree with TRBD1. The V segment lost 3 bases and the J segment 7 bases; nucleotides outside the gene matches: 2. The CDR3 spans 12 residues. CDR1 and CDR2 from the germline V gene are WNHNN and SYGVQD (reference sequence). CDR3 nucleotide sequence: TGCGCCAGCAGTGACCCAGGGGGTGGCTACACCTTC. The encoded protein is CASSDPGGGYTF.

CDR3 residues: CASSDLRRGGRNTDTQYF. CDR3 bases: TGTGCCAGCAGTGATCTCCGGCGGGGGGGCCGTAACACAGATACGCAGTATTTT. This chain links TRBV25-1 with TRBJ2-3; 9 nucleotides agree with TRBD2. The CDR3 sequence is 18 residues long. The ends lost 3 bases at V and 2 bases at J; junction bases unmatched: 12. The germline gives CDR1 MGHDK, CDR2 SYGVNS. Full variable domain (outside the CDR3, taken from reference TRBV25-1 and TRBJ2-3): EADIYQTPRYLVIGTGKKITLECSQTMGHDKMYWYQQDPGMELHLIHYSYGVNSTEKGDLSSESTVSRIRTEHFPLTLESARPSHTSQYLCASSDLRRGGRNTDTQYFGPGTRLTVL.

The chain carries TRBV5-6 and TRBJ2-1; D perhaps matches TRBD2 (5 bases). The CDR3 is 14 amino acids. CDR1 is SGHDT and CDR2 is YYEEEE in the germline V gene. Trimming took off 2 bases at V and 9 bases at J, with 15 bases between the two ends. CDR3 nucleotide sequence: TGTGCCAGCAGCTTTCCTAGCAATGAGCCTGAGCAGTTCTTC. Translated, it gives CASSFPSNEPEQFF.

The CDR3 loop reads CAISESKGATNEQFF. The CDR3 coding sequence is TGTGCCATCAGTGAGTCTAAGGGGGCTACAAATGAGCAGTTCTTC. The chain is built from TRBV10-3 and TRBJ2-1; TRBD1 agrees at 7 bases. CDR1 ENHRY and CDR2 SYGVKD come from the germline V gene. This CDR3 spans 15 amino acids. V lost 0 bases, J lost 7 bases, and 6 bases stayed unmatched.

The chain has TRBV11-3 and TRBJ2-7, with D possibly matching TRBD2 (5 bases). Germline CDR1 and CDR2: SGHNT and YENEEA. The V and J ends lost 1 base and 4 bases respectively, with 8 bases between them. The CDR3 has 13 residues. CDR3 region: CASSLGREYEQYF. For the CDR3, the DNA is TGTGCCAGCAGCTTAGGTAGGGAGTACGAGCAGTACTTC.

This clone was seen a handful of times. This rearrangement joins TRBV7-9 to TRBJ1-1; 9 bases align to TRBD1. Germline trimming cut 3 bases from V and 3 bases from J; bases unmatched to any gene: 5. The CDR3 totals 15 residues. The germline V gene has CDR1 SEHNR and CDR2 FQNEAQ (reference sequence). The CDR3 DNA is TGTGCCAGCAGCTTTGGGACAGGGCTTTACACTGAAGCTTTCTTT. Translation: CASSFGTGLYTEAFF.

The V gene is TRBV7-9, the J gene TRBJ2-3, with 16 positions matching TRBD2. V lost 5 bases, J lost 3 bases, and 8 bases stayed unmatched. Germline CDR1 SEHNR, CDR2 FQNEAQ (reference sequence). The CDR3 is 18 residues long. CDR3 bases: TGTGCCAGCAGCCCTCCGGGACTAGCGGGGGGGCCAACAGATACGCAGTATTTT. This translates into CASSPPGLAGGPTDTQYF.

This clone was counted a single time. The chain employs TRBV4-1 and TRBJ2-7; 7 nucleotides match TRBD1. J gave up 3 bases and V 1 base, and 6 bases lay outside the gene matches. This CDR3 has 15 amino acids. Germline CDR1 and CDR2: MGHRA and YSYEKL. The DNA for the CDR3 is TGCGCCAGCAGCCAAGTAGCAGGGGGACGCTACGAGCAGTACTTC. Amino acid sequence: CASSQVAGGRYEQYF.

The count of this clone is one. The chain has TRBV28 and TRBJ1-4; 9 bases align to TRBD1. Germline CDR1 and CDR2: MDHEN and SYDVKM. The junction had 16 bases not matched to a gene; V was cut back by 3 bases and J by 8 bases. There are 18 residues in the CDR3. CDR3 loop: CASSFLVPGQGRGEKLFF. The CDR3 DNA reads TGTGCCAGCAGTTTCCTCGTCCCGGGACAGGGTAGAGGGGAAAAACTGTTTTTT.

The rearrangement links TRBV9 to TRBJ2-2; D is unresolved. The germline gives CDR1 SGDLS, CDR2 YYNGEE. CDR3 length equals 12 residues. Trimming left V 4 bases short and J 8 bases short, with 9 bases between. CDR3 bases: TGTGCCAGCAGCCCCTCCTTTGGGGAGCTGTTTTTT. This translates into CASSPSFGELFF. Based on the CDR3 plus reference TRBV9 and TRBJ2-2, the full variable domain is DSGVTQTPKHLITATGQRVTLRCSPRSGDLSVYWYQQSLDQGLQFLIQYYNGEERAKGNILERFSAQQFPDLHSELNLSSLELGDSALYFCASSPSFGELFFGEGSRLTVL.

The rearrangement uses TRBV30 and TRBJ2-7, with 9 bases fitting TRBD2. The junction had 6 bases not matched to a gene; V was cut back by 2 bases and J by 1 base. This CDR3 comprises 15 residues. The V gene's germline CDR1 is GTSNPN and CDR2 SVGIG (reference sequence). The CDR3 reads CAWSPGTSSSYEQYF. The DNA of the CDR3 is TGTGCCTGGAGTCCCGGGACTAGCTCTTCCTACGAGCAGTACTTC.

The rearrangement uses TRBV19 and TRBJ2-5; weak D call: TRBD1 (6 bases). Deletions cut 6 bases from V and 8 bases from J, with 13 bases between. The germline V gene has CDR1 LNHDA and CDR2 SQIVND (reference sequence). This CDR3 is built from 12 residues. The CDR3 nucleotides are TGTGCCAGTAGGCAGGGGAGCGGCACCCAGTACTTC. It encodes CASRQGSGTQYF.

The V gene is TRBV10-2, the J gene TRBJ1-2, with D uncertain. V was shortened by 2 bases and J by 6 bases, with 10 bases between the two germline ends. Germline-derived CDR1 and CDR2 are WSHSY and SAAADI. This CDR3 is built from 13 residues. CDR3 in amino acids: CASSENTDDGYTF. The CDR3 DNA follows: TGCGCCAGCAGTGAGAATACAGACGATGGCTACACCTTC.

Comments on this clone: At one of its ends the junction is not consistent with the germline gene, which may arise from a read error. This chain connects TRBV29-1 to TRBJ2-7, with D tentatively TRBD2 (5 bases). In germline, CDR1 is SQVTM, CDR2 ANQGSEA. This CDR3 has 12 amino acids. The CDR3 protein is CSVEGLGYEQYF. The CDR3 bases are TGCAGCGTGGAAGGACTTGGCTACGAGCAGTACTTC.

In the case of this clone: One end of the junction varies from germline; a read error may be responsible. This rearrangement joins TRBV5-4 to TRBJ2-1, with 11 bases fitting TRBD2. Germline V lookup: CDR1 SGHNT, CDR2 YYREEE (reference sequence). The length of the CDR3 is 15 residues. The CDR3 sequence: CASSPLAGGHNAQFF. For the CDR3, the DNA is TGTGCCAGCAGCCCTCTAGCGGGGGGCCACAATGCGCAGTTCTTC. The full variable domain, with the rest looked up from reference TRBV5-4 and TRBJ2-1, is ETGVTQSPTHLIKTRGQQVTLRCSSQSGHNTVSWYQQALGQGPQFIFQYYREEENGRGNFPPRFSGLQFPNYSSELNVNALELDDSALYLCASSPLAGGHNAQFFGPGTRLTVL.